This T cell receptor (beta chain) was identified in a study of beta chain features in type 1 diabetes. Findings and caveats of the study: Naive, central memory and Treg TCRB repertoires seemed to resemble each other more closely in patients than they did in healthy donors. PCR may have favored shorter templates equally in patients and controls. All four CD4+ subsets of Type 1 diabetes patients contained TCRB CDR3s that were moderately but significantly shorter.

TCRB transcripts that were expressed got sequenced, as all of the isolated RNA had been reverse transcribed. The assay was immunoSEQ multiplex PCR, and TCRdb's table has in-frame clones only and misses some. The top ten clones hold roughly 0.022% of a sample with under 850,000 clones, 13% of them seen once. The germline V gene encodes CDR1 MDHEN and CDR2 SYDVKM. The V gene end was trimmed by 4 bases and the J gene end by 0 bases; junction bases not matched to a gene: 15. CDR3 size: 20 residues. This clone has more than one count but fewer than ten. As yet, its antigen is unknown. The TCR was taken from a man aged 18 to 35 with type 1 diabetes. Source material: naive CD4+ T cells from blood. The V gene is TRBV28, the J gene TRBJ1-6, with TRBD1 matching over 7 bases. CDR3 sequence reads: CASSSYPLGQLSSYNSPLHF. The CDR3 DNA follows: TGTGCCAGCAGTTCTTATCCACTGGGACAGCTGAGCTCCTATAATTCACCCCTCCACTTT.